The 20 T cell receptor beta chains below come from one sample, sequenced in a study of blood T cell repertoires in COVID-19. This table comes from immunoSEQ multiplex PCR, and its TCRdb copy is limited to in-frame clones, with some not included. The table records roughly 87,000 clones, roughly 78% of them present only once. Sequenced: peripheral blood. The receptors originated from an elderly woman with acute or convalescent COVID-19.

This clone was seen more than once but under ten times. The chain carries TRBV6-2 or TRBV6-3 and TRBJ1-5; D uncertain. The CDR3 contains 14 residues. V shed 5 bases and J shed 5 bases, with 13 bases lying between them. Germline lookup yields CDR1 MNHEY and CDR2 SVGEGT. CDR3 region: CASSPPQEHQPQHF. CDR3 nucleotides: TGTGCCAGCAGTCCCCCCCAGGAACATCAGCCCCAGCATTTT.

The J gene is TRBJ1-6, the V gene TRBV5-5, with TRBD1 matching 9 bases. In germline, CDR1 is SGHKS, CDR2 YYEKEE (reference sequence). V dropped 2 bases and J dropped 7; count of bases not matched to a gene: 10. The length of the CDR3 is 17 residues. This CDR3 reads CASSFTGGGVRNSPLHF. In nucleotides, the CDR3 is TGTGCCAGCAGCTTTACAGGGGGCGGGGTCAGGAATTCACCCCTCCACTTT.

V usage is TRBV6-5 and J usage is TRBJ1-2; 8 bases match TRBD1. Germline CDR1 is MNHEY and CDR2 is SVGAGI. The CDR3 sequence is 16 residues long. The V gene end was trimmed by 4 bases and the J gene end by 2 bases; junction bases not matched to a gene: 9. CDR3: CASSSDRGGPNYGYTF. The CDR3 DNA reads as TGTGCCAGCAGTTCCGACAGGGGCGGGCCGAACTATGGCTACACCTTC.

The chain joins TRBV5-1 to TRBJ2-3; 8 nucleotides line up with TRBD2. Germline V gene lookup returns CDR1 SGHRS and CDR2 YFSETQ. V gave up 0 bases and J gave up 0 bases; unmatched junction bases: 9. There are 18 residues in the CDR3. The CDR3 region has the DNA TGCGCCAGCAGCTTGGACGGGGGGGGCTATTCTAGCACAGATACGCAGTATTTT. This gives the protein CASSLDGGGYSSTDTQYF.

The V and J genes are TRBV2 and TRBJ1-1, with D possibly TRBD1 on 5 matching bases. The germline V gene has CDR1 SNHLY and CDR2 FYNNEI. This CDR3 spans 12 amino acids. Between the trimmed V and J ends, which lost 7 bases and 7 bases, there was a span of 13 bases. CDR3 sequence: CASNRAGDEAFF. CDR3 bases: TGTGCCAGCAATCGGGCGGGGGATGAAGCTTTCTTT.

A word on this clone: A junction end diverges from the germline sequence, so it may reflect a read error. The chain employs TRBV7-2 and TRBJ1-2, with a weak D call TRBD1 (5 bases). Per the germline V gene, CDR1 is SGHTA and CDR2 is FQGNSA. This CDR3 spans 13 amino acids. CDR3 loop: CASSPSSARVPDF. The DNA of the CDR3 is TGTGCCAGCAGTCCCAGTTCGGCCAGGGTCCCAGACTTC. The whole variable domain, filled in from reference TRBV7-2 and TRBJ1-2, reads GAGVSQSPSNKVTEKGKDVELRCDPISGHTALYWYRQSLGQGLEFLIYFQGNSAPDKSGLPSDRFSAERTGGSVSTLTIQRTQQEDSAVYLCASSPSSARVPDFGSGTRLTVV.

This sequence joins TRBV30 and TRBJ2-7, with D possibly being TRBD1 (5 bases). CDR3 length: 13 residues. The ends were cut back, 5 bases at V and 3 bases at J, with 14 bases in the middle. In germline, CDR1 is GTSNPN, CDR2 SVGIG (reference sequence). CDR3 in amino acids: CAWGRGIGYEQYF. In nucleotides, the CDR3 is TGTGCCTGGGGAAGGGGAATCGGCTACGAGCAGTACTTC.

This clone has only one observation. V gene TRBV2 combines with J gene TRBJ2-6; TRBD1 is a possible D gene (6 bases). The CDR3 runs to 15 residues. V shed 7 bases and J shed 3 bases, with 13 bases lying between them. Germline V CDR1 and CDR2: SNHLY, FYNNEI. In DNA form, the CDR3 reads TGTGCCAGCAAGTACAGGGTCGGTGGGGCCAACGTCCTGACTTTC. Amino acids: CASKYRVGGANVLTF.

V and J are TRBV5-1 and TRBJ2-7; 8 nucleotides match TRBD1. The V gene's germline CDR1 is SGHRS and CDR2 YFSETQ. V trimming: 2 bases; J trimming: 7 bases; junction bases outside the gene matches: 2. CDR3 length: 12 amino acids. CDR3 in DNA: TGCGCCAGCAGCTTACAGGGGGTGGAGCAGTACTTC. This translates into CASSLQGVEQYF.

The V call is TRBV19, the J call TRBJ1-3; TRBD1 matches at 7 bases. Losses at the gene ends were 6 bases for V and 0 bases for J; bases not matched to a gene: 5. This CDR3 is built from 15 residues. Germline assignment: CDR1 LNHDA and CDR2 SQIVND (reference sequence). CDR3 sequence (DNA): TGTGCCAGTAGGACCGGGACAGCCTCTGGAAACACCATATATTTT. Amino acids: CASRTGTASGNTIYF.

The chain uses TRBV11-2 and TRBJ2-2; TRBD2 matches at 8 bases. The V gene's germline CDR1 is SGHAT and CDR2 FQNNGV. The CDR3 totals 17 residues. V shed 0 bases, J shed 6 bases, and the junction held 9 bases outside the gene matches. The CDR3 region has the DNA TGTGCCAGCAGCTTAGATCTAACTAGCGGACGGGCCGGGGAGCTGTTTTTT. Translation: CASSLDLTSGRAGELFF.

CDR3 in amino acids: CASTDGTTGELFF. CDR3 coding DNA: TGTGCCAGCACCGACGGGACAACCGGGGAGCTGTTTTTT. The chain joins TRBV12-3 or TRBV12-4 to TRBJ2-2, with D perhaps matching TRBD1 (6 bases). V lost 7 bases and J lost 5, with 11 bases in between. The CDR3 spans 13 residues.

CDR3 coding DNA: TGTGCCAGCTCACCACCTACTAGCGGGGGGTACAATGAGCAGTTCTTC. Amino acid sequence: CASSPPTSGGYNEQFF. The chain couples TRBV18 to TRBJ2-1, with 12 bases lining up with TRBD2. Germline V CDR1 and CDR2: KGHSH, LQKENI. The CDR3 is 16 amino acids. The V segment lost 0 bases and the J segment 4 bases; nucleotides outside the gene matches: 1.

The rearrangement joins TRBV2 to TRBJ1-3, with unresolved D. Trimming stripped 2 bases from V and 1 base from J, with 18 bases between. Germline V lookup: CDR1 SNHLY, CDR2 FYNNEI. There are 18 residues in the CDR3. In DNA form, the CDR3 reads TGTGCCAGCAGTGAATACTGGTCAGCACTGAGGTCTGGAAACACCATATATTTT. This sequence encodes CASSEYWSALRSGNTIYF. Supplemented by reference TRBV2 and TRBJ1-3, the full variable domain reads EPEVTQTPSHQVTQMGQEVILRCVPISNHLYFYWYRQILGQKVEFLVSFYNNEISEKSEIFDDQFSVERPDGSNFTLKIRSTKLEDSAMYFCASSEYWSALRSGNTIYFGEGSWLTVV.

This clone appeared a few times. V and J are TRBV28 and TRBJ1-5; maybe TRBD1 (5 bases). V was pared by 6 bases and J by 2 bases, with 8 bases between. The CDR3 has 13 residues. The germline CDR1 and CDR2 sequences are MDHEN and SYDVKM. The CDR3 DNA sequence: TGTGCCAGCAGGCGGGACGGCAATCAGCCCCAGCATTTT. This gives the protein CASRRDGNQPQHF.

The CDR3 coding sequence is TGTGCTAGTGGTACCGGACTCAATGAGCAGTTCTTC. Protein sequence: CASGTGLNEQFF. This chain links TRBV12-5 with TRBJ2-1, with a possible D match to TRBD2 (5 bases). The CDR3 length is 12 residues. The V gene lost 5 bases and the J gene lost 6 bases, with 8 bases spanning the gap. Germline CDR1 and CDR2: LGHNT and FRNRAP.

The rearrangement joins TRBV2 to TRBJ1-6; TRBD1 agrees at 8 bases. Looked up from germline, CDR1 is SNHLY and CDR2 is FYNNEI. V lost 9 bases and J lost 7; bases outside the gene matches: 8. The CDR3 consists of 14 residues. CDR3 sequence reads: CARGAGGRNSPLHF. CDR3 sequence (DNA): TGTGCCAGAGGGGCAGGGGGCAGAAATTCACCCCTCCACTTT.

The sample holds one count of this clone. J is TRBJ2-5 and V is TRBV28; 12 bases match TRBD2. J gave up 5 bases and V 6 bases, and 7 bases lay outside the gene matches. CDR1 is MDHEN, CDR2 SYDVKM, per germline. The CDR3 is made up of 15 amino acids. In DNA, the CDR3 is TGTGCCAGCAGGGTGACTAGCGGGGGCGGGGAGACCCAGTACTTC. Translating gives CASRVTSGGGETQYF.

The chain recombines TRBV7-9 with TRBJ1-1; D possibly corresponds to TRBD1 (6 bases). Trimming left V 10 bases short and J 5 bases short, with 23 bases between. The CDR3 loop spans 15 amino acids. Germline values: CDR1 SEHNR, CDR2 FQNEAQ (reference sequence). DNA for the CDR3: TGTGCCAACTCGAGGACAGACCCAGGGAGTACTGAAGCTTTCTTT. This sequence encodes CANSRTDPGSTEAFF.

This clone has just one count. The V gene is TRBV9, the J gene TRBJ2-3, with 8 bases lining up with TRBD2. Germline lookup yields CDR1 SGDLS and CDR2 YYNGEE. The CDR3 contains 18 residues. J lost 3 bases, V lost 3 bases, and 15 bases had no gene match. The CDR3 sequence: CASSEAKIAGPKTDTQYF. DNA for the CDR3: TGTGCCAGCAGCGAGGCTAAGATAGCGGGGCCAAAAACAGATACGCAGTATTTT.